This T cell receptor beta chain originates from a study of PD-1 blockade in mismatch repair-deficient tumors. Repertoires were generated with immunoSEQ multiplex PCR, while TCRdb's copy carries only in-frame clones and drops some. The table records 20,000 to 25,000 clones, 84% of them present only once. PCR or immunohistochemistry showed mismatch repair deficiency in every enrolled patient. The TCR-sequenced patients were three responders to pembrolizumab. This clone was observed a single time. What it recognizes is unknown. Points from the study as a whole: Tumor-resident clones, often absent from pretreatment blood, expanded after pembrolizumab and then contracted.

Trimming left V 3 bases short and J 9 bases short, with 16 bases between. In germline, CDR1 is SGHKS, CDR2 YYEKEE (reference sequence). The CDR3 is 14 amino acids. The J gene is TRBJ2-1, the V gene TRBV5-5, with TRBD2 as a possible D gene (6 bases). The TCR was taken from an adult with mismatch repair-deficient cancer. The sequencing used peripheral blood, collected 2 weeks after starting pembrolizumab. CDR3 sequence: CASSSRLDAIEQFF. In nucleotides, the CDR3 is TGTGCCAGCAGCTCCCGACTAGATGCGATTGAGCAGTTCTTC.